These 32 T cell receptor beta chains were all obtained from the same sample, sequenced in a study of T-cell reconstitution after alpha-beta-depleted transplantation in children. Unique molecular identifiers were incorporated when the TCRbeta library was constructed. TCRdb re-analysed the PCR reads in MiXCR, keeping a single row per CDR3 protein. The sample has 98,000 or so distinct CDR3 sequences; almost 6.5% are singletons. The sequencing used PBMCs, mostly from graft donor cells, collected 360 days after TCRalphabeta/CD19-depleted stem cell transplant. These receptors originate from a male patient under 10 years old who had a stem cell transplant for acute lymphoblastic leukemia, so the T cells may come from the graft donor.

This chain connects TRBV5-6 to TRBJ2-2; 9 positions match TRBD1. V lost 3 bases, J lost 8 bases, and 8 bases stayed unmatched. The CDR3 covers 15 residues. CDR1 SGHDT and CDR2 YYEEEE come from the germline V gene. The CDR3 loop reads CASSSRDRAKGELFF. The CDR3 nucleotides read TGTGCCAGCAGCTCCCGGGACAGGGCTAAGGGGGAGCTGTTTTTT. The complete variable domain, with remaining parts taken from reference TRBV5-6 and TRBJ2-2, reads DAGVTQSPTHLIKTRGQQVTLRCSPKSGHDTVSWYQQALGQGPQFIFQYYEEEERQRGNFPDRFSGHQFPNYSSELNVNALLLGDSALYLCASSSRDRAKGELFFGEGSRLTVL.

CDR3 sequence (DNA): TGTGCCAGCAGTCCGTGGACTCTCAAGGAGGATGGCTACACCTTC. Amino acids: CASSPWTLKEDGYTF. J is TRBJ1-2 and V is TRBV6-1; D is undetermined. Trimming removed 5 bases at V and 6 bases at J, with 19 bases between. This CDR3 is 15 amino acids long. CDR1 and CDR2 (germline): MNHNS, SASEGT.

This clonotype appeared many times. The chain is built from TRBV12-3 or TRBV12-4 and TRBJ2-1, with unresolved D. The V and J ends lost 1 base and 0 bases respectively, with 10 bases between them. The CDR3 covers 16 residues. CDR3 region: CASSLGPDSSYNEQFF. DNA of the CDR3: TGTGCCAGCAGTTTAGGTCCGGATAGCTCCTACAATGAGCAGTTCTTC.

This clonotype came up many times. The J gene is TRBJ2-2, the V gene TRBV9; D is perhaps TRBD2 (6 bases). The CDR3 is 14 residues long. The V end lost 7 bases, the J end lost 0 bases, and 10 bases lay between the germline ends. CDR1 and CDR2 from the germline V gene are SGDLS and YYNGEE. The CDR3 is CASGGGANTGELFF. The CDR3 DNA reads TGTGCCAGCGGTGGAGGGGCGAACACCGGGGAGCTGTTTTTT.

The chain uses TRBV28 and TRBJ2-3; TRBD2 agrees at 7 bases. The J segment lost 2 bases and the V segment lost 2 bases, leaving 10 bases of the junction unmatched. Germline loops: CDR1 MDHEN, CDR2 SYDVKM. The CDR3 totals 17 residues. The CDR3 coding sequence is TGTGCCAGCAGTTTAGTCGCTAGCGGAAAACACACAGATACGCAGTATTTT. Translation: CASSLVASGKHTDTQYF.

This clonotype has just a few counts. V is TRBV11-3 and J is TRBJ2-2, with TRBD1 matching over 8 bases. CDR3 length equals 15 residues. The trim removed 5 bases at V and 4 bases at J, leaving 6 bases unmatched. The germline V gene encodes CDR1 SGHNT and CDR2 YENEEA. The CDR3, as DNA: TGTGCCAGCAGCCAGGAGGGACAGGCCACCGGGGAGCTGTTTTTT. The encoded protein is CASSQEGQATGELFF.

This clonotype was recorded many times. The chain couples TRBV28 to TRBJ1-6; 7 nucleotides agree with TRBD1. With V trimmed by 5 bases and J by 6 bases, 10 bases remained unmatched. The length of the CDR3 is 16 residues. The germline V gene has CDR1 MDHEN and CDR2 SYDVKM. This chain's CDR3 is CASSLPDRAANSPLHF. DNA of the CDR3: TGTGCCAGCAGTCTCCCCGACAGGGCGGCTAATTCACCCCTCCACTTT.

There are many counts of this clonotype. V usage is TRBV12-3 or TRBV12-4 and J usage is TRBJ2-4; D call uncertain. This CDR3 spans 13 amino acids. V lost 11 bases and J lost 1, with 12 bases in between. In DNA form, the CDR3 reads TGTGCCTGCGGCGTGGATGCCAAAAACATTCAGTACTTC. Protein product: CACGVDAKNIQYF.

This clonotype was seen ten or more times. The chain combines TRBV7-2 with TRBJ1-1, with no clear D. The ends were cut back, 5 bases at V and 1 base at J, with 11 bases in the middle. CDR3 length: 14 residues. CDR1 and CDR2 from the germline V gene are SGHTA and FQGNSA. The CDR3 coding sequence is TGTGCCAGCAGCCCGGCGGCAGGGAACACTGAAGCTTTCTTT. Its translation: CASSPAAGNTEAFF.

This clonotype was recorded at least ten times. This chain uses TRBV6-5 with TRBJ1-1; no firm D call. Trimming took 6 bases from V and 4 from J, leaving 6 bases between them. Germline CDR1 MNHEY, CDR2 SVGAGI. The CDR3 has 11 residues. The CDR3 protein is CASRRATEAFF. As DNA, the CDR3 is TGTGCCAGCAGGCGGGCCACTGAAGCTTTCTTT.

The V and J genes are TRBV2 and TRBJ2-7; D might be TRBD1 (6 bases). V dropped 11 bases and J dropped 4 bases, with 36 bases sitting between them. CDR1 SNHLY and CDR2 FYNNEI come from the germline V gene. The CDR3 length is 19 residues. CDR3 protein: CAFSLRSRRGPSYVYEQYF. The CDR3 DNA follows: TGTGCCTTCAGTTTAAGGAGTCGCAGGGGACCATCCTACGTATACGAGCAGTACTTC.

The V gene is TRBV14, the J gene TRBJ2-5; D remains unclear. The CDR3 extends over 12 amino acids. Per germline, CDR1 SGHDN and CDR2 FVKESK. The germline V and J ends were trimmed by 0 bases and 7 bases, with 6 bases remaining between them. In DNA, the CDR3 is TGTGCCAGCAGCCAAGATCGGGTGACCCAGTACTTC. Protein product: CASSQDRVTQYF.

This clonotype came up a few times. The genes are TRBV28 and TRBJ2-7; D gene uncertain. The CDR3 totals 14 residues. V was trimmed by 2 bases and J by 2 bases, leaving 10 bases between them. The V gene's germline CDR1 is MDHEN and CDR2 SYDVKM. Written as DNA, the CDR3 is TGTGCCAGCAGTTTAGGCCCCGGTCCCTACGAGCAGTACTTC. Its translation: CASSLGPGPYEQYF.

This clonotype was detected a few times. The chain links TRBV27 to TRBJ1-5, with D maybe TRBD1 (6 bases). CDR3 length equals 15 residues. With 5 bases removed from V and 3 bases from J, the gap between germline ends came to 14 bases. CDR1 and CDR2 (germline): MNHEY, SMNVEV (reference sequence). CDR3: CASSPLQGLNQPQHF. The CDR3 DNA reads TGTGCCAGCAGTCCGCTACAGGGCCTCAATCAGCCCCAGCATTTT.

The chain combines TRBV19 with TRBJ2-3, with D perhaps given as TRBD1 or TRBD2 (5 bases each). Looked up from germline, CDR1 is LNHDA and CDR2 is SQIVND (reference sequence). V was shortened by 7 bases and J by 8 bases, with 19 bases between the two germline ends. CDR3 length equals 14 residues. In DNA form, the CDR3 reads TGTGCCAGTACCTTATCCTGGGGCGAGGGTACGCAGTATTTT. Its protein product is CASTLSWGEGTQYF.

The chain employs TRBV11-1 and TRBJ2-1, with D hard to call. The CDR3 extends over 18 amino acids. CDR1 is SGHAT, CDR2 FQDESV, per germline (reference sequence). Trimming cost V 6 bases and J 4 bases, with 25 bases left between them. CDR3 sequence reads: CASRWILGIVSSYNEQFF. The CDR3, as DNA: TGTGCCAGCAGATGGATCCTCGGTATTGTCAGCTCGTACAATGAGCAGTTCTTC. Using reference TRBV11-1 and TRBJ2-1 for the parts outside the CDR3, the full variable domain is EAEVAQSPRYKITEKSQAVAFWCDPISGHATLYWYRQILGQGPELLVQFQDESVVDDSQLPKDRFSAERLKGVDSTLKIQPAELGDSAMYLCASRWILGIVSSYNEQFFGPGTRLTVL.

This clonotype was observed a few times. The rearrangement links TRBV20-1 to TRBJ1-6, with D uncertain. The V end was cut by 1 base, the J end by 14 bases, with 9 bases between. Germline values: CDR1 DFQATT, CDR2 SNEGSKA (reference sequence). CDR3 size: 11 residues. The CDR3 protein is CSARVGLALHF. CDR3 bases: TGCAGTGCTAGAGTCGGGTTAGCCCTCCACTTT.

The table lists this clonotype with many counts. The rearrangement joins TRBV3-1 to TRBJ2-2, with 7 positions matching TRBD2. The CDR3 runs to 15 residues. The junction had 2 bases not matched to a gene; V was cut back by 4 bases and J by 0 bases. The germline V gene encodes CDR1 LGHDT and CDR2 YNNKEL (reference sequence). The CDR3 DNA sequence: TGTGCCAGCAGCCTAGGACTAGCGAACACCGGGGAGCTGTTTTTT. Protein: CASSLGLANTGELFF.

This clonotype was recorded at least ten times. The rearrangement joins TRBV5-1 to TRBJ1-1, with D maybe TRBD1 (5 bases). V was shortened by 1 base and J by 0 bases, with 7 bases between the two germline ends. CDR1 and CDR2 (germline): SGHRS, YFSETQ. The CDR3 is 14 amino acids. The CDR3 DNA reads TGCGCCAGCAGCTTGTCGACAGTGAACACTGAAGCTTTCTTT. Translating gives CASSLSTVNTEAFF.

The chain links TRBV27 to TRBJ1-1; a possible D gene is TRBD1 (5 bases). The V end lost 5 bases, the J end lost 11 bases, and 15 bases lay between the germline ends. Germline V lookup: CDR1 MNHEY, CDR2 SMNVEV (reference sequence). The CDR3 length is 12 residues. CDR3 in amino acids: CASSPGREKAFF. In nucleotides, the CDR3 is TGTGCCAGCAGTCCGGGACGTGAGAAGGCTTTCTTT.

This clonotype was seen repeatedly, ten times or more. V and J are TRBV20-1 and TRBJ2-7; D remains ambiguous. There are 14 residues in the CDR3. Looked up from germline, CDR1 is DFQATT and CDR2 is SNEGSKA (reference sequence). V was clipped by 4 bases and J by 7 bases, with 20 bases between them. The chain's CDR3 is CSATYRTDPREQYF. In DNA form, the CDR3 reads TGCAGTGCTACTTACCGGACGGATCCTAGGGAGCAGTACTTC.

Ten or more counts support this clonotype. The CDR3 sequence is CASSQGGTNTGELFF. In DNA, the CDR3 is TGCGCCAGCAGCCAAGGAGGCACGAACACCGGGGAGCTGTTTTTT. V and J are TRBV4-3 and TRBJ2-2, with no clear D. The CDR3 is 15 residues long. CDR1 LGHNA and CDR2 YSLEER come from the germline V gene. Trimming removed 1 base at V and 0 bases at J, with 6 bases between.

In its sample, this clonotype was seen many times. The chain carries TRBV20-1 and TRBJ2-7, with 13 positions matching TRBD2. This CDR3 spans 15 amino acids. Looked up from germline, CDR1 is DFQATT and CDR2 is SNEGSKA (reference sequence). With V trimmed by 0 bases and J by 2 bases, 1 base remained unmatched. Written as DNA, the CDR3 is TGCAGTGCTAGAGAAACTAGCGGGAGGGCCTACGAGCAGTACTTC. It translates to CSARETSGRAYEQYF.

This clonotype showed up many times. The chain employs TRBV7-6 and TRBJ1-5; D not resolved. The V and J ends lost 1 base and 0 bases respectively, with 7 bases between them. The germline V gene encodes CDR1 SGHVS and CDR2 FNYEAQ. CDR3 length: 15 amino acids. The CDR3 DNA follows: TGTGCCAGCAGCTTAGGGCATTTTAGCAATCAGCCCCAGCATTTT. This translates into CASSLGHFSNQPQHF.

This clonotype was recorded many times. The chain couples TRBV15 to TRBJ2-4; 12 bases line up with TRBD2. This CDR3 has 20 amino acids. The V and J ends lost 5 bases and 0 bases, in that order; junction bases with no gene match: 14. The germline V gene encodes CDR1 LNHNV and CDR2 YYDKDF (reference sequence). CDR3 protein: CATSRPRPSGGALAKNIQYF. In DNA, the CDR3 is TGTGCCACCAGCCGCCCGCGTCCTAGCGGGGGGGCCCTAGCCAAAAACATTCAGTACTTC.

The chain couples TRBV19 to TRBJ2-7; D is unresolved. Germline V gene sequence: CDR1 LNHDA, CDR2 SQIVND (reference sequence). Trimming removed 2 bases from V and 3 bases from J, with 14 bases in between. The CDR3 is 15 residues long. The DNA of the CDR3 is TGTGCCAGTAGTATAACCGACGGGCCCCTCTACGAGCAGTACTTC. Protein product: CASSITDGPLYEQYF.

This clonotype has ten or more counts. The junction departs from germline at one end; a sequencing error may be responsible. The chain carries TRBV9 and TRBJ1-3; unclear D gene. The length of the CDR3 is 14 residues. Looked up from germline, CDR1 is SGDLS and CDR2 is YYNGEE. CDR3 sequence (DNA): TGCCACATTGTGCTGGGCAGCTCTGGAAACACCATATATTTT. This gives the protein CHIVLGSSGNTIYF.

This clonotype was found many times. This chain uses TRBV12-3 or TRBV12-4 with TRBJ1-2; D gene unclear. Trimming pared 3 bases from V and 4 bases from J, leaving 3 bases between. The CDR3 length is 11 residues. CDR3 sequence reads: CASSFGYGYTF. The CDR3 region has the DNA TGTGCCAGCAGTTTCGGCTATGGCTACACCTTC.

This clonotype was detected ten times or more. V usage is TRBV9 and J usage is TRBJ2-5; 8 bases agree with TRBD2. Trimming removed 3 bases from V and 1 base from J; junction bases left unmatched: 2. The CDR3 consists of 14 residues. Germline CDR1 and CDR2: SGDLS and YYNGEE. CDR3: CASSGGGTQETQYF. CDR3 DNA sequence: TGTGCCAGCAGCGGCGGGGGGACCCAAGAGACCCAGTACTTC.

The chain combines TRBV20-1 with TRBJ1-2; 7 positions match TRBD1. Germline V gene data show CDR1 as DFQATT and CDR2 as SNEGSKA (reference sequence). The CDR3 covers 13 residues. J was trimmed by 8 bases and V by 5 bases; bases with no gene match: 11. CDR3 in amino acids: CSASRDRTMGYTF. CDR3 DNA sequence: TGCAGTGCTTCCCGGGACAGAACTATGGGCTACACCTTC.

In its sample, this clonotype was seen a few times. The chain employs TRBV4-3 and TRBJ2-1, with 10 bases identical to TRBD2. Trimming took 2 bases from V and 8 from J; bases not matched to a gene: 15. The CDR3 extends over 18 amino acids. Germline lookup yields CDR1 LGHNA and CDR2 YSLEER. The CDR3 DNA reads as TGCGCCAGCAGCCAACTTCCTCTAACTAGCGGGGTTTTCGATGAGCAGTTCTTC. Translating gives CASSQLPLTSGVFDEQFF.

The chain couples TRBV4-2 to TRBJ2-1; TRBD2 agrees at 10 bases. The CDR3 loop spans 15 amino acids. The germline V gene encodes CDR1 LGHNA and CDR2 YNFKEQ. V was pared by 1 base and J by 8 bases, with 5 bases of the junction left unmatched. Written as DNA, the CDR3 is TGTGCCAGCAGCCAAGTCGGGCTAGCGGGGGATGAGCAGTTCTTC. Protein product: CASSQVGLAGDEQFF.